This T cell receptor beta chain came from a study of identical twins. TCRdb called the 5' RACE reads again in MiXCR, with one record for every CDR3 protein. The sample shows around 650,000 distinct CDR3 sequences, roughly 6.6% of them seen only once. Healthy Caucasian donors formed the entire cohort. The CDR3 sequence is 16 residues long. V was clipped by 1 base and J by 0 bases, with 14 bases between them. The germline V gene encodes CDR1 DFQATT and CDR2 SNEGSKA (reference sequence). Many counts were recorded for this clonotype. These data are also associated with another study on yellow fever vaccine responses in identical twins.

Specimen: PBMCs. The sequence derives from a woman younger than 35 in good health. The V gene is TRBV20-1, the J gene TRBJ2-3; no firm D call. The CDR3 sequence: CSARVRNYYSTDTQYF. For the CDR3, the DNA is TGCAGTGCTAGAGTTCGAAACTACTATAGCACAGATACGCAGTATTTT.